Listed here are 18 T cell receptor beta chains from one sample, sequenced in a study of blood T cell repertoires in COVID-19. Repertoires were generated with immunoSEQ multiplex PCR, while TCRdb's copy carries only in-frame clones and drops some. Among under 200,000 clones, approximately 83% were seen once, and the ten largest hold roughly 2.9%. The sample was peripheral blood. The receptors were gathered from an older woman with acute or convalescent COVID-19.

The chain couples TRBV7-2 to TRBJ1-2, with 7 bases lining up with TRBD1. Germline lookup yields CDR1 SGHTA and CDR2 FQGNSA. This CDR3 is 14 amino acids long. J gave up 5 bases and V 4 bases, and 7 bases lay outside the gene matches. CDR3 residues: CASSSVQGRYGYTF. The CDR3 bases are TGTGCCAGCAGCTCCGTACAGGGGCGGTATGGCTACACCTTC.

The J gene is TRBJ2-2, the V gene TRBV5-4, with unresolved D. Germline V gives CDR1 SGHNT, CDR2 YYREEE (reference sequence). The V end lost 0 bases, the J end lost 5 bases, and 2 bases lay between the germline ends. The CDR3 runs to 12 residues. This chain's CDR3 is CASSLATGELFF. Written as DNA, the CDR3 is TGTGCCAGCAGCTTGGCGACCGGGGAGCTGTTTTTT.

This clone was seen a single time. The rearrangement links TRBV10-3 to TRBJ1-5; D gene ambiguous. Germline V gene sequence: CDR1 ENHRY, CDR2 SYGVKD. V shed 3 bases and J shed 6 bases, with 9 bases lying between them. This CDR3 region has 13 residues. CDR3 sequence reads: CAISDRGSQPQHF. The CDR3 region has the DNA TGTGCCATCAGTGATAGAGGGAGTCAGCCCCAGCATTTT.

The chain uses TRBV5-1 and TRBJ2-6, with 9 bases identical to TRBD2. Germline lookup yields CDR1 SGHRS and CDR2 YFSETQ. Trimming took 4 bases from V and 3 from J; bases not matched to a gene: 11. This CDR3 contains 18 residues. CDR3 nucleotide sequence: TGCGCCAGCAGCCGCGAGGGCGGGGGGGCCTATGGGGCCAACGTCCTGACTTTC. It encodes CASSREGGGAYGANVLTF. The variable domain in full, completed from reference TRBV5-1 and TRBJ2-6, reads KAGVTQTPRYLIKTRGQQVTLSCSPISGHRSVSWYQQTPGQGLQFLFEYFSETQRNKGNFPGRFSGRQFSNSRSEMNVSTLELGDSALYLCASSREGGGAYGANVLTFGAGSRLTVL.

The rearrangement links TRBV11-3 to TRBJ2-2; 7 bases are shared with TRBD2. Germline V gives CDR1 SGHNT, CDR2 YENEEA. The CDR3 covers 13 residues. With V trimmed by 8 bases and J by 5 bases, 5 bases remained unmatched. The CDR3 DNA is TGTGCCAGCGAGGTGCGGGGGACCGGGGAGCTGTTTTTT. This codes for CASEVRGTGELFF.

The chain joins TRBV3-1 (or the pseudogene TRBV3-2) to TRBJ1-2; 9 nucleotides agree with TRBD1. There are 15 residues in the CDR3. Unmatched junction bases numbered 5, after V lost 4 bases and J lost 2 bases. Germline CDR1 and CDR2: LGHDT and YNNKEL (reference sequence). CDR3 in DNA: TGTGCCAGCAGCCCCGGGACAGGGCGAAACTATGGCTACACCTTC. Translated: CASSPGTGRNYGYTF.

The CDR3 DNA sequence: TGTGCCAGTAGTATAGGACAGGGAATACGGTATGGCTACACCTTC. Translating gives CASSIGQGIRYGYTF. The chain couples TRBV19 to TRBJ1-2; 7 nucleotides agree with TRBD1. The germline V gene has CDR1 LNHDA and CDR2 SQIVND (reference sequence). The CDR3 loop spans 15 amino acids. Trimming removed 1 base from V and 5 bases from J; junction bases left unmatched: 7.

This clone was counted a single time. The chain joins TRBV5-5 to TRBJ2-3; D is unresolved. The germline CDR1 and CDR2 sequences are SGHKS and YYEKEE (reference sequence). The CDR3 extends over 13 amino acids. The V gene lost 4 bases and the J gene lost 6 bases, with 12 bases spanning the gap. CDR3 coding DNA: TGTGCCAGCAGCCAACAGACCCGGGATACGCAGTATTTT. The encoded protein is CASSQQTRDTQYF.

CDR3 in DNA: TGTGCCAGTAGTCCCACCGGGACAGAAAACACAGATACGCAGTATTTT. Translation gives CASSPTGTENTDTQYF. The chain uses TRBV19 and TRBJ2-3; 7 nucleotides align to TRBD1. After removal of 5 bases from V and 2 bases from J, the junction contained 10 bases not matched to a gene. Germline CDR1 and CDR2: LNHDA and SQIVND (reference sequence). The CDR3 is made up of 16 amino acids.

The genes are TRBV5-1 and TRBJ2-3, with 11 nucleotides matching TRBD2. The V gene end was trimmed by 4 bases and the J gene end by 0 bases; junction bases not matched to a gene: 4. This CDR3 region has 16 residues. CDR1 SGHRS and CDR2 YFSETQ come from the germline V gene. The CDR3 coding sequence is TGCGCCAGCAGCCTTACTAGCGGGGGTAGCACAGATACGCAGTATTTT. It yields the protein CASSLTSGGSTDTQYF.

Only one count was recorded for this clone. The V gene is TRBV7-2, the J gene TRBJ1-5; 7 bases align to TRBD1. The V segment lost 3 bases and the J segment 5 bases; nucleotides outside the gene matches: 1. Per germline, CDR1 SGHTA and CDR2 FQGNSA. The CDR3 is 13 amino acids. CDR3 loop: CASSFDRDQPQHF. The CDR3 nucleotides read TGTGCCAGCAGCTTCGACAGGGATCAGCCCCAGCATTTT.

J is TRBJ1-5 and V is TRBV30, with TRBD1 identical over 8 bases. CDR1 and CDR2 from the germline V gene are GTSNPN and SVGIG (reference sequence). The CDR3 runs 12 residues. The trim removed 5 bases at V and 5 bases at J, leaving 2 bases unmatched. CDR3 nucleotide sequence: TGTGCCTGGGGGACAGGTTATCAGCCCCAGCATTTT. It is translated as CAWGTGYQPQHF.

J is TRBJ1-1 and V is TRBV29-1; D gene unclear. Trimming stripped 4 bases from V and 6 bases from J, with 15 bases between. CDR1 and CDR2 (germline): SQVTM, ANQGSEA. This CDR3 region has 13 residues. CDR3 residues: CSVALHSGAEAFF. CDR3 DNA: TGCAGCGTTGCATTACATTCGGGAGCTGAAGCTTTCTTT. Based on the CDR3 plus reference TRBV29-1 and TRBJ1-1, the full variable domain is SAVISQKPSRDICQRGTSLTIQCQVDSQVTMMFWYRQQPGQSLTLIATANQGSEATYESGFVIDKFPISRPNLTFSTLTVSNMSPEDSSIYLCSVALHSGAEAFFGQGTRLTVV.

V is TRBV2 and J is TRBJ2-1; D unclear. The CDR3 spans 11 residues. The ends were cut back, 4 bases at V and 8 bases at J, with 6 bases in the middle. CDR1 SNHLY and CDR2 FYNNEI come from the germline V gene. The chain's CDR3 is CASSGYDEQFF. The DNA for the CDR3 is TGTGCCAGCAGTGGTTATGATGAGCAGTTCTTC.

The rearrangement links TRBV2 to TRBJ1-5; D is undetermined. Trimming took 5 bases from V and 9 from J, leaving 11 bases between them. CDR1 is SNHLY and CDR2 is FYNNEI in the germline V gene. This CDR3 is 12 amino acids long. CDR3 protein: CASSYGTGPQHF. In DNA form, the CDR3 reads TGTGCCAGCAGTTACGGAACGGGGCCCCAGCATTTT.

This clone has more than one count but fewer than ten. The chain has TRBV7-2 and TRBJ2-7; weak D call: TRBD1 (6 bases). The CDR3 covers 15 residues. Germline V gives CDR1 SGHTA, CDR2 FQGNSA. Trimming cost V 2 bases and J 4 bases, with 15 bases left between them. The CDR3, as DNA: TGTGCCAGCAGCTTATCGGCAGGGGCAAGATACGAGCAGTACTTC. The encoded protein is CASSLSAGARYEQYF.

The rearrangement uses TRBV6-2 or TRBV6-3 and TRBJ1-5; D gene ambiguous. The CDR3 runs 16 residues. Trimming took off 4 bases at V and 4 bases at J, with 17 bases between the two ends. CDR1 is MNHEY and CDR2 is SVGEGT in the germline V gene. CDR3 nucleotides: TGTGCCAGCAGTTTTTTCAGAGGATCGGGGAATCAGCCCCAGCATTTT. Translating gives CASSFFRGSGNQPQHF.

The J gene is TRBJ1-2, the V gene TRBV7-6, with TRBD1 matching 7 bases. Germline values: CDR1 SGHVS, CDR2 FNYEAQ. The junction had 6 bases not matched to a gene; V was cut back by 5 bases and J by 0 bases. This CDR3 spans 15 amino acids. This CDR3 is CASSRQGGSNYGYTF. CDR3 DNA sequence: TGTGCCAGCAGCCGACAGGGTGGGTCTAACTATGGCTACACCTTC.